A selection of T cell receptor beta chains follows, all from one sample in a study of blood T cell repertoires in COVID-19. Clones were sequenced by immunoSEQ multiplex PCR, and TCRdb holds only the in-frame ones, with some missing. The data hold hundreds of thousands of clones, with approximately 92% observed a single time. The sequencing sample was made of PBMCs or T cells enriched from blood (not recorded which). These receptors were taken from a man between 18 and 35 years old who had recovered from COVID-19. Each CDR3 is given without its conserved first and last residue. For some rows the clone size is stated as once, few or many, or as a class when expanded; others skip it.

CDR3 protein: ASSLAYRTSFYEQF
clone size: NA
V gene: TRBV7-2

CDR3 protein: ASSLTGSHTGELF
clone size: NA
V gene: TRBV11-3

CDR3 protein: ASSLYPAGVSNQPQH
clone size: NA
V gene: TRBV28

CDR3 protein: ASSYGLGAGVYEQY
clone size: NA
V gene: TRBV27

CDR3 protein: ASSLRGTRGADTQY
clone size: NA
V gene: TRBV5-6

CDR3 protein: AGSEGGSGTDTQY
clone size: NA
V gene: TRBV2

CDR3 protein: ASSQDVRTDYYNEQF
clone size: NA
V gene: TRBV3-1/TRBV3-2

CDR3 protein: ASSLDRWDATNEKLF
clone size: NA
V gene: TRBV27

CDR3 protein: ASSLARNTEAF
clone size: NA
V gene: TRBV7-9

CDR3 protein: ASSPGRGNEKLF
clone size: NA
V gene: TRBV7-2

CDR3 protein: ASSLDRTGGGILF
clone size: NA
V gene: TRBV7-2

CDR3 protein: ASSQAFGQYGYT
clone size: NA
V gene: TRBV4-1

CDR3 protein: ASSLVQGPGELF
clone size: NA
V gene: TRBV27

CDR3 protein: ATSDAGSGNQPQH
clone size: NA
V gene: TRBV24-1

CDR3 protein: ASSLSTGAYEQY
clone size: NA
V gene: TRBV28

CDR3 protein: ATLTTGVIGSNQPQH
clone size: NA
V gene: TRBV25-1

CDR3 protein: ASSYPSAGDEQF
clone size: NA
V gene: TRBV19

CDR3 protein: ASSYSTSGRSYEQY
clone size: NA
V gene: TRBV6-5

CDR3 protein: ASSLQNYQETQY
clone size: NA
V gene: TRBV7-2

CDR3 protein: ASSSGQNYNSPLH
clone size: NA
V gene: TRBV2

CDR3 protein: ASSATPTDTQY
clone size: NA
V gene: TRBV9

CDR3 protein: ASRRYSYNSPLH
clone size: NA
V gene: TRBV27

CDR3 protein: ASSAKNRDKTEAF
clone size: NA
V gene: TRBV7-9

CDR3 protein: SVTDWSETQY
clone size: NA
V gene: TRBV29-1

CDR3 protein: ASSPGQGAKNIQY
clone size: NA
V gene: TRBV5-1

CDR3 protein: ASSLVGGNTEAF
clone size: few
V gene: TRBV7-3

CDR3 protein: ASSHGQGAAGDYGYT
clone size: NA
V gene: TRBV4-2

CDR3 protein: ASSDRGNTGELF
clone size: NA
V gene: TRBV2

CDR3 protein: ASSLVLPGAF
clone size: once
V gene: TRBV11-2

CDR3 protein: AISEDRTVALYGYT
clone size: NA
V gene: TRBV10-3

CDR3 protein: ASSQVGLDRDGGYT
clone size: NA
V gene: TRBV3-1/TRBV3-2

CDR3 protein: ASSLGHSTNEKLF
clone size: NA
V gene: TRBV27

CDR3 protein: ASSKWRPRDRGTEAF
clone size: NA
V gene: TRBV21-1

CDR3 protein: ASSSNSGTRSYNEQF
clone size: NA
V gene: TRBV5-1

CDR3 protein: ASSQMANTEAF
clone size: NA
V gene: TRBV3-1/TRBV3-2

CDR3 protein: ASSPMLAVLSYEQY
clone size: NA
V gene: TRBV18

CDR3 protein: ASSIATGPNYGYT
clone size: NA
V gene: TRBV19

CDR3 protein: ASSPLERDDSPLH
clone size: NA
V gene: TRBV19

CDR3 protein: ASSIGSGPSQPQH
clone size: NA
V gene: TRBV19

CDR3 protein: TSRSTGTGIKQY
clone size: NA
V gene: TRBV28

CDR3 protein: ASSPGTSGYTDTQY
clone size: once
V gene: TRBV5-6

CDR3 protein: ASRDTGVGQPQH
clone size: NA
V gene: TRBV6-5

CDR3 protein: ASSLGYESNQPQH
clone size: NA
V gene: TRBV7-9

CDR3 protein: ASSYSTGFNEKLF
clone size: NA
V gene: TRBV6-5

CDR3 protein: AISDSGTVNTEAF
clone size: NA
V gene: TRBV10-3

CDR3 protein: ASSLTGRHTEAF
clone size: NA
V gene: TRBV28

CDR3 protein: AISRDRGAQGYT
clone size: NA
V gene: TRBV10-3

CDR3 protein: ASSLVSFTGLYEQY
clone size: NA
V gene: TRBV11-2

CDR3 protein: ASSSGTIENTEAF
clone size: NA
V gene: TRBV5-1

CDR3 protein: ASSLGQEVLLVGTEAF
clone size: NA
V gene: TRBV5-1

CDR3 protein: ASSQTVPSSGNTIY
clone size: NA
V gene: TRBV3-1/TRBV3-2